The T cell receptor beta chain under discussion was sequenced for a study of blood T cell repertoires in COVID-19. Participant age was roughly 18 to 95 years, and participants resided in fewer than 30 US areas. This CDR3 has 12 residues. V lost 5 bases and J lost 8, with 12 bases in between. Germline V gene sequence: CDR1 SGHAT, CDR2 FQDESV (reference sequence). Under the authors' procedure: Amplification from reference gene primers served as the basis for estimated nucleated cell counts. TCRdb's copy holds only in-frame clones and misses some; the assay was immunoSEQ multiplex PCR. V and J calls plus clone size are reproduced from that table; the DNA served to infer D and trimming. The repertoire holds roughly 220,000 clones, with approximately 92% as singletons.

The gene calls are TRBV11-1 and TRBJ1-1; D is ambiguous. The sequenced sample was PBMCs or T cells enriched from blood (not recorded which). This receptor was obtained from a woman under 30 in a cohort exposed to, infected with or recovered from COVID-19 (not recorded which). CDR3 residues: CASSLGRFEAFF. CDR3 DNA: TGTGCCAGCAGCCTCGGCAGGTTCGAAGCTTTCTTT.